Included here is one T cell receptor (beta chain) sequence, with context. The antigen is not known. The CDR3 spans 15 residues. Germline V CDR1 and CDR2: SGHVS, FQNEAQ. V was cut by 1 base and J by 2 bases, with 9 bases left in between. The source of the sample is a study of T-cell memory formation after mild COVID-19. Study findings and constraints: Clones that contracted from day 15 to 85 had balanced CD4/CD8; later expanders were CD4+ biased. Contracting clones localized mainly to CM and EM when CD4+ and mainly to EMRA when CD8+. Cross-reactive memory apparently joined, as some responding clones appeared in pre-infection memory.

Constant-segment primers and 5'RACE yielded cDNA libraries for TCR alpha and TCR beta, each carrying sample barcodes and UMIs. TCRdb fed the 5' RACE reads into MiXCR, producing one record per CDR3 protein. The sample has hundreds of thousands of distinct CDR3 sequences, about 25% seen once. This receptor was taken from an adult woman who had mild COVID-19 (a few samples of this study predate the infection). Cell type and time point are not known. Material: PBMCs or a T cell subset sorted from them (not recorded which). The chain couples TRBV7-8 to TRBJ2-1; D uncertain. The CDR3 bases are TGTGCCAGCAGCTTAGGACGCAGAACCTACAATGAGCAGTTCTTC. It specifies CASSLGRRTYNEQFF.